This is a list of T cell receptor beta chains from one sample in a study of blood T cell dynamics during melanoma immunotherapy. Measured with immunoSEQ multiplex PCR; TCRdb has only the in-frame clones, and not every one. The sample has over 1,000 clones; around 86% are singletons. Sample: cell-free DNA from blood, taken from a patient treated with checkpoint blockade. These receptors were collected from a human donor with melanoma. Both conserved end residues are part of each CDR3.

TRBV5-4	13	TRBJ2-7	CASSVDRVHEQYF
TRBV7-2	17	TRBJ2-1	CASSSLPGLAGVSEQFF
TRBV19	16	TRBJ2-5	CASSIGGRQTEETQYF
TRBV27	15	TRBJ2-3	CASSPSGGGTDTQYF
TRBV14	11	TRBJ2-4	CASSQGNIQYF
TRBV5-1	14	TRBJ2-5	CASSEAGGQETQYF
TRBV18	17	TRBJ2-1	CASSPILAGGIYNEQFF
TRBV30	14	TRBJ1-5	CAWSVYREDQPQHF
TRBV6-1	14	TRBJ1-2	CASILGISGYGYTF
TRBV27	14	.	CASSSPLEGYEQYF
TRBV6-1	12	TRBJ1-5	CASTSFGQPQHF
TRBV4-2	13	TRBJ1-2	CASSTRTGYGYTF
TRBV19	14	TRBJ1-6	CASGPNSYNSPLHF
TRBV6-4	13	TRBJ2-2	CASSDGDTGELFF
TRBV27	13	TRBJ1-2	CASTGPGGNGYTF
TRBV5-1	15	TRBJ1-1	CASSLGILGTTEAFF
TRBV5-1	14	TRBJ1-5	CASSLGGANQPQHF
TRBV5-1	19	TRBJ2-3	CASSAGLAGGSLFTDTQYF
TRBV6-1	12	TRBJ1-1	CASFGANTEAFF
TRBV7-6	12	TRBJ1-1	CASSFANTEAFF
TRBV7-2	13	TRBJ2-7	CASSLSPSYEQYF
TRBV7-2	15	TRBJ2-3	CASSPKQGATDTQYF
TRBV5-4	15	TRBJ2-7	CASSLAGGSSYEQYF
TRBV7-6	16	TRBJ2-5	CASSLGFGGSQETQYF
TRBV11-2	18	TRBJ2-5	CASSLGRLADFGQETQYF
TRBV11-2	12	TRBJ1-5	CASSSPWEPQHF
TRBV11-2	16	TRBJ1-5	CASSLGTAYSNQPQHF
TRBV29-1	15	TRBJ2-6	CSVVMWDSGANVLTF
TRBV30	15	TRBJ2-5	CAWTPPNRPLKTQYF
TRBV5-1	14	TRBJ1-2	CASSSDRTGRGYTF
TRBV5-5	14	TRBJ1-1	CASSWGQGTIEAFF
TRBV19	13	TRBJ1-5	CASSIGHQQPQHF
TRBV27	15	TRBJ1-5	CASRVLDGSNQPQHF
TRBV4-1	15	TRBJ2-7	CASSQVDASPDEQYF
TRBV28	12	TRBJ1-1	CASSFLNTEAFF
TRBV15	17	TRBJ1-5	CATSRGKGGDSNQPQHF
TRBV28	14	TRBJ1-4	CASSFTRVGEKLFF
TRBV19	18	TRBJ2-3	CASSREGRLARFTDTQYF
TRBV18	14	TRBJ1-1	CASRDTGMNTEAFF
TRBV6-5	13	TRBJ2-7	CASRRTGGNEQYF
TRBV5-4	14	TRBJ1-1	CASSLAGRNTEAFF
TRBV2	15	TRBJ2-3	CASSALAGGLGTQYF
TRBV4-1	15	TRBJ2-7	CASSQSVGGAYEQYF
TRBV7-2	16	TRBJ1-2	CASSLSPMGQRYGYTF
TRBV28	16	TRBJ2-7	CASSLPTGTGGSEQYF
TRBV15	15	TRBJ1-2	CATSRDQTGRDGYTF
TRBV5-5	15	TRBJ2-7	CASSPWTGTSYEQYF
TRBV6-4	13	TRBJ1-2	CASRDRANYGYTF
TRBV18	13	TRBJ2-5	CASSLTGFETQYF
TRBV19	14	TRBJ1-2	CASSIDKQGGGYTF
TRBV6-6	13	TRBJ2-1	CASSYGGRGEQFF
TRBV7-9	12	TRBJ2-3	CASREDSAPSDF
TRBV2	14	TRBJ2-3	CASMGQLSTDTQYF
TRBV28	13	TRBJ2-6	CASSLKGYNVLTF
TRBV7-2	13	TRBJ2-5	CASSRDGKETQYF
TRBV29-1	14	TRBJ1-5	CSVEDHGGNQPQHF
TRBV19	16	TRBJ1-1	CASSIAGSFGSTEAFF